This section outlines one T cell receptor (beta chain) sequence together with its context. Data came from immunoSEQ multiplex PCR; TCRdb stores just in-frame clones and leaves some out. The table has tens of thousands of clones, 70% to 80% seen once. TCRs were sequenced from a few patients responding to pembrolizumab. This record belongs to a study of PD-1 blockade in mismatch repair-deficient tumors. V gave up 4 bases and J gave up 2 bases, with 33 bases separating them. Germline CDR1 and CDR2: SQVTM and ANQGSEA. The CDR3 length is 20 residues. The chain recombines TRBV29-1 with TRBJ2-7; a possible D gene is TRBD1 (7 bases). This specimen was peripheral blood, taken 4 weeks after starting pembrolizumab. The TCR was taken from an adult with mismatch repair-deficient cancer. The CDR3 DNA sequence: TGCAGCGTTGCACCGGGGGCTGACAGGGAACCGGCACTCCTTCCCTACGAGCAGTACTTC. Its translation is CSVAPGADREPALLPYEQYF.